The source of this T cell receptor (beta chain) is a study of cytomegalovirus exposure and HLA in healthy donors. Study information: The study placed approximately 81% of its 398 genotyped donors in the Caucasian-associated ancestry cluster.

The V segment lost 0 bases and the J segment 0 bases; nucleotides outside the gene matches: 6. Per germline, CDR1 SGDLS and CDR2 YYNGEE. There are 18 residues in the CDR3. As concerns this clone: The antigen remains unidentified.

Findings of the study overall: Most TCR sequences showed up rarely, but some public TCRs showed up in many donors. By a later analysis, the bulk of CMV-associated TCR beta chains appeared HLA-restricted.

A multiplex PCR was run with 60 Vbeta primers and 13 Jbeta primers. The repertoire was sequenced with immunoSEQ multiplex PCR; TCRdb's copy has only in-frame clones and lacks some. The repertoire holds roughly 170,000 clones, with roughly 85% as singletons. The source material was PBMCs. This sequence was found in a man aged 25-45 years in good health and CMV-seronegative. This chain connects TRBV9 to TRBJ2-1; TRBD2 agrees at 10 bases. The CDR3 region has the DNA TGTGCCAGCAGCGTAGCTAGCGGGGGCCATAGCTCCTACAATGAGCAGTTCTTC. Amino acids: CASSVASGGHSSYNEQFF.